This is a list of T cell receptor beta chains from one sample in a study of long-term antiretroviral therapy in people with HIV. TCRdb's copy holds only in-frame clones and misses some; the assay was immunoSEQ multiplex PCR. The sample shows 33,000 or so clones, 80% to 90% of them seen only once. Material: unsorted PBMCs, obtained 0.3 years after starting antiretroviral therapy. The source of these receptors is a man younger than 30 with HIV. Each CDR3 is given with its conserved first and last residue. A D gene is named only where the DNA matches it firmly. A clone size is listed for some rows: how often the clone was seen (once, few, many), or a class if it is expanded.

>NA|TRBV5-4|TRBJ2-3|NA
TGTGCCACCGTGATTGGAGATACGCAGTATTTT
CATVIGDTQYF
>NA|TRBV5-1|TRBJ1-2|NA
TGCGCCAGCAGCCCGGCGGGGCAGGGAGGATATGGCTACACCTTC
CASSPAGQGGYGYTF
>NA|TRBV6-5|TRBJ2-7|NA
TGTGCCAGCAGTTACTCCGGGATCCCCTACGAGCAGTACTTC
CASSYSGIPYEQYF
>NA|TRBV5-4|TRBJ1-2|NA
TGTGCCAGCAGCTTGGTTTCTGGGGGCGATGGCTACACCTTC
CASSLVSGGDGYTF
>NA|TRBV15|TRBJ1-3|NA
TGTGCCACCAGCGACCCACGGGGGGCTGGAAACACCATATATTTT
CATSDPRGAGNTIYF
>TRBD1|TRBV2|TRBJ1-1|NA
TGTGCCACCATGACAGGGTTGGAGCCTGAAGCTTTCTTT
CATMTGLEPEAFF
>TRBD1|TRBV7-6|TRBJ1-4|NA
TGTGCCAGCAGCTTTGTCGGACAGGCAACTAATGAAAAACTGTTTTTT
CASSFVGQATNEKLFF
>TRBD2|TRBV7-9|TRBJ2-2|NA
TGTGCCAGCAGCTACTTAGCGGGAGGGCGCGCCGGGGAGCTGTTTTTT
CASSYLAGGRAGELFF
>NA|TRBV6-5|TRBJ1-1|NA
TGTGCCAGCAGTTACTCATCCCCGACGGGGACTGAAGCTTTCTTT
CASSYSSPTGTEAFF
>TRBD2|TRBV27|TRBJ2-7|NA
TGTGCCAGCAGTTGGGCTGGAGGCGGGAGCTACGAGCAGTACTTC
CASSWAGGGSYEQYF
>NA|TRBV28|TRBJ2-7|once
TGTGCCAGCAGTTTTGGGGACTCAACCTTCCCCTACGAGCAGTACTTC
CASSFGDSTFPYEQYF
>TRBD2|TRBV5-6|TRBJ2-1|once
TGTGCCAGCAGCTCCCAGGAGCGGGAGCTATACAATGAGCAGTTCTTC
CASSSQERELYNEQFF
>TRBD1|TRBV25-1|TRBJ2-7|NA
TGTGCCAGTCGGACAGGGAACGACGAGCAGTACTTC
CASRTGNDEQYF
>NA|TRBV7-2|TRBJ2-7|NA
TGTGCCAGCAGCTTAGGTCTCCGGGTCCCCTACGAGCAGTACTTC
CASSLGLRVPYEQYF
>NA|TRBV7-6|TRBJ2-3|NA
TGTGCCAGCAGCGGCTATTTAGGGGGTGGGTCAGATACGCAGTATTTT
CASSGYLGGGSDTQYF
>NA|TRBV19|TRBJ1-2|NA
TGTGCCAGTAGTGGGGGGCCGACTGGAGGCTACACCTTC
CASSGGPTGGYTF
>TRBD2|TRBV28|TRBJ2-7|NA
TGTGCCAGCAGGTCGGGACTAGCGGGAGATATGAGCGAGCAGTACTTC
CASRSGLAGDMSEQYF
>NA|TRBV30|TRBJ1-2|NA
TGTGCCTGGAGTTTCCCCGGGGCAGGCCTTAACTATGGCTACACCTTC
CAWSFPGAGLNYGYTF
>NA|TRBV7-8|TRBJ2-7|few
TGTGCCAGCAGCCGCGGGCGGGACTACGAGCAGTACTTC
CASSRGRDYEQYF
>NA|TRBV6-1|TRBJ1-2|NA
TGTGCCAGCAGTGAAGATTTATTAGGGTGGGGTGGCTACACCTTC
CASSEDLLGWGGYTF
>NA|TRBV12-1|TRBJ2-3|NA
TGTGCCAGCAGCCTCGGCCCTTGGACTAGCGGGGGTGAGGATACGCAGTATTTT
CASSLGPWTSGGEDTQYF
>NA|TRBV29-1|TRBJ1-1|NA
TGCAGCGTCGCCATGAATCGGGCTGAAGCTTTCTTT
CSVAMNRAEAFF
>NA|TRBV13|TRBJ1-6|NA
TGTGCCAGCAGCTTACTGGGAGGAGGATCACCCCTCCACTTT
CASSLLGGGSPLHF
>TRBD1|TRBV10-3|TRBJ1-5|NA
TGTGCCATCAGTTTGACAGGGGCTAACAATCAGCCCCAGCATTTT
CAISLTGANNQPQHF
>NA|TRBV2|TRBJ1-1|NA
TGTGCCAGCAGTGACGGCGGGACGGTGAACACTGAAGCTTTCTTT
CASSDGGTVNTEAFF
>NA|TRBV28|TRBJ1-4|NA
TGTGCCAGCAGTCAGGGACGGTCTCTTGGAGAAAAACTGTTTTTT
CASSQGRSLGEKLFF
>NA|TRBV15|TRBJ2-7|NA
TGTGCCACCAGCAGAGATTGGGGGGACTCCTACGAGCAGTACTTC
CATSRDWGDSYEQYF
>NA|TRBV16|TRBJ1-1|NA
TGTGCCAGCAGCCCCCGGGGGAACACTGAAGCTTTCTTT
CASSPRGNTEAFF
>NA|TRBV5-4|TRBJ2-1|once
TGTGCCAGCAGCTTGGATGGTAGGGGCGACACTGAGCAGTTCTTC
CASSLDGRGDTEQFF
>NA|TRBV29-1|TRBJ2-7|NA
TGCAGCGTCGTGGACAGCTACGGCTACGAGCAGTACTTC
CSVVDSYGYEQYF
>NA|TRBV5-6|TRBJ2-7|few
TGTGCCAGCAGCTTGAACAGGGTTTACGAGCAGTACTTC
CASSLNRVYEQYF
>TRBD1|TRBV9|TRBJ2-2|NA
TGTGCCAGCAGTGGGGACAGCGGGGAGCTGTTTTTT
CASSGDSGELFF
>NA|TRBV5-6|TRBJ1-2|NA
TGTGCCAGCAGCTTGCTTGGGTTTAACTATGGCTACACCTTC
CASSLLGFNYGYTF
>NA|TRBV6-1|TRBJ1-5|few
TGTGCCAGCAGTGATTTCTTGGGGGGCAATCAGCCCCAGCATTTT
CASSDFLGGNQPQHF
>TRBD2|TRBV6-5|TRBJ2-3|NA
TGTGCCAGCATGGAGACTAGCGGATTAGATACGCAGTATTTT
CASMETSGLDTQYF
>NA|TRBV5-5|TRBJ2-1|NA
TGTGCCAGCAGCTTAGCACAGTCTCTCTACAATGAGCAGTTCTTC
CASSLAQSLYNEQFF
>NA|TRBV6-1|TRBJ1-1|NA
TGTGCCAGCAGTGAACGAGGGAACACTGAAGCTTTCTTT
CASSERGNTEAFF
>TRBD2|TRBV11-2|TRBJ2-1|NA
TGTGCCAGCAGCTCCCGAGCGGGAGGGCCATACAATGAGCAGTTCTTC
CASSSRAGGPYNEQFF
>NA|TRBV7-3|TRBJ2-7|once
TGTGCCAGCAGCCTCCAGGGGGAGGGCGAGCAGTACTTC
CASSLQGEGEQYF
>NA|TRBV6-1|TRBJ1-6|NA
TGTGCCAGCAGTGGGTCCACCGGGACCGGGAATTCACCCCTCCACTTT
CASSGSTGTGNSPLHF
>NA|TRBV7-9|TRBJ2-1|NA
TGTGCCAGCAGCTTAGGATGGACTATGGACAATGAGCAGTTCTTC
CASSLGWTMDNEQFF
>NA|TRBV21-1|TRBJ1-4|NA
TGTGCCAGCAACCCGGGGGGGGCATGGGGTGAAAAACTGTTTTTT
CASNPGGAWGEKLFF
>TRBD1|TRBV7-8|TRBJ1-5|NA
TGTGCCAGCAGCTCCATCTCCGGGACAGGCAGCAATCAGCCCCAGCATTTT
CASSSISGTGSNQPQHF
>TRBD2|TRBV27|TRBJ2-3|NA
TGTGCCAGCAGTTTATATGGGACTAGCGGGGGCCTTAGCACAGATACGCAGTATTTT
CASSLYGTSGGLSTDTQYF
>NA|TRBV29-1|TRBJ2-7|few
TGCAGCGCCGGGCTAGCTCGGTGGCCCTACGAGCAGTACTTC
CSAGLARWPYEQYF
>TRBD1|TRBV9|TRBJ1-4|NA
TGTGCCAGCAGCGTGACAGGGGCAACTAATGAAAAACTGTTTTTT
CASSVTGATNEKLFF
>NA|TRBV21-1|TRBJ2-3|NA
TGTGCCAGCAGCAGGCAGATTAGCACAGATACGCAGTATTTT
CASSRQISTDTQYF
>TRBD2|TRBV2|TRBJ2-7|NA
TGTGCCAGCAGTGTAGCGGGTTTAATCTCCTACGAGCAGTACTTC
CASSVAGLISYEQYF
>NA|TRBV7-2|TRBJ1-4|once
TGTGCCAGCAGCTTAGCATGGGGCGATGGAAAACTGTTTTTT
CASSLAWGDGKLFF
>NA|TRBV9|TRBJ1-2|NA
TGTGCCAGCAGCGTAGCCTCCGGGGGGGGCAAGGGCTATGGCTACACCTTC
CASSVASGGGKGYGYTF
>NA|TRBV5-8|TRBJ2-3|NA
TGTGCCAGCAGCTCGACCGGTGGGTGGGGCGCAGATACGCAGTATTTT
CASSSTGGWGADTQYF
>TRBD1|TRBV10-3|TRBJ2-7|NA
TGTGCCATCAGCCGGGACAGTCCCTACGAGCAGTACTTC
CAISRDSPYEQYF